This T cell receptor (beta chain) was identified in a study of blood T cells in healthy people across ages. Combining a sample-barcoded 5' primer with a J-beta primer mix, a second PCR ran for about 7 to 12 cycles. From the 5' RACE reads, TCRdb called clonotypes with MiXCR, one entry per CDR3 protein. This sample has fewer than 2 million distinct CDR3 sequences, with about 39% found just once. There are many counts of this clonotype. V was trimmed by 8 bases and J by 0 bases, leaving 29 bases between them. Germline-derived CDR1 and CDR2 are SQVTM and ANQGSEA. This CDR3 has 18 residues. V usage is TRBV29-1 and J usage is TRBJ2-7; D is tentatively TRBD1 or TRBD2 (5 bases each). The sequenced sample consisted of blood. The source is a human donor in good health. In DNA form, the CDR3 reads TGCAGCACTGTTATCAGGTCACAGCAGTTGAGGGGCTCCTACGAGCAGTACTTC. This translates into CSTVIRSQQLRGSYEQYF.